The next 26 T cell receptor beta chains were all read from a single sample in a study of shared clonotypes between healthy human individuals. TCRdb's copy holds only in-frame clones and misses some; the assay was immunoSEQ multiplex PCR. The sample records 2 million to 2.5 million clones, 80% to 95% being singletons. Sequencing used naive CD4+ T cells from PBMCs. As to subset: CD45RA+ positively selected. The receptors were sampled from a man between 18 and 35 years old in good health. Some clones in this sample may be carry-over from other donors' samples.

The chain carries TRBV15 and TRBJ1-2; 9 bases map to TRBD1. There are 13 residues in the CDR3. J gave up 7 bases and V 4 bases, and 4 bases lay outside the gene matches. Looked up from germline, CDR1 is LNHNV and CDR2 is YYDKDF (reference sequence). CDR3 protein: CATSIWTGVGYTF. Written as DNA, the CDR3 is TGTGCCACCAGCATTTGGACAGGGGTTGGCTACACCTTC.

This chain connects TRBV28 to TRBJ1-2; D not resolved. The CDR3 loop spans 13 amino acids. Germline-derived CDR1 and CDR2 are MDHEN and SYDVKM. V lost 1 base and J 8 bases, leaving 11 bases between the germline ends. For the CDR3, the DNA is TGTGCCAGCAGTTTATTTCTAGGAGGCGGCTACACCTTC. It specifies CASSLFLGGGYTF.

The chain joins TRBV5-1 to TRBJ1-2; 10 bases agree with TRBD1. V gave up 4 bases and J gave up 7 bases; unmatched junction bases: 7. This CDR3 contains 14 residues. Germline V gene sequence: CDR1 SGHRS, CDR2 YFSETQ. CDR3 nucleotides: TGCGCCAGCAGCACTACGACAGGGGGCTCTGGCTACACCTTC. This encodes CASSTTTGGSGYTF.

The chain links TRBV7-2 to TRBJ1-1; D remains ambiguous. Germline lookup yields CDR1 SGHTA and CDR2 FQGNSA. This CDR3 spans 15 amino acids. Trimming shortened V by 6 bases and J by 0 bases, and 14 bases separated the two germline ends. The DNA of the CDR3 is TGTGCCAGCAGTTCCTATACAATCATGAACACTGAAGCTTTCTTT. The encoded protein is CASSSYTIMNTEAFF.

This clone was seen a handful of times. This sequence joins TRBV14 and TRBJ1-4; tentative D call: TRBD1 (6 bases). Germline CDR1 and CDR2: SGHDN and FVKESK. The CDR3 has 16 amino acids. V lost 0 bases to trimming and J lost 8 bases, with 16 bases between them. CDR3 sequence reads: CASSQDIGDMGEKLFF. Here the CDR3 DNA reads TGTGCCAGCAGCCAAGATATCGGGGACATGGGGGAAAAACTGTTTTTT.

V gene TRBV20-1 combines with J gene TRBJ2-7; D uncertain. Germline V gives CDR1 DFQATT, CDR2 SNEGSKA (reference sequence). Between the trimmed V and J ends, which lost 4 bases and 5 bases, there was a span of 9 bases. The length of the CDR3 is 11 residues. The CDR3 here is CSAKRADEQYF. CDR3 nucleotide sequence: TGCAGTGCTAAAAGGGCGGACGAGCAGTACTTC.

On this clone itself: The sample has other DNA sequences that encode this CDR3 too. The chain has TRBV7-8 and TRBJ2-5; D possibly uses TRBD1 or TRBD2 (5 bases each). Germline V CDR1 and CDR2: SGHVS, FQNEAQ. The germline V and J ends were trimmed by 2 bases and 4 bases, with 8 bases remaining between them. CDR3 length: 13 residues. CDR3 nucleotide sequence: TGTGCCAGCAGCTTACTTGGGGGAGAGACCCAGTACTTC. This translates into CASSLLGGETQYF.

The CDR3, as DNA: TGCAGTGCTGGTACAGGTCTCGAGCAGTACTTC. This encodes CSAGTGLEQYF. The chain links TRBV20-1 to TRBJ2-7; D is possibly TRBD1 (5 bases). V lost 5 bases, J lost 6 bases, and 11 bases lay in between. CDR1 is DFQATT, CDR2 SNEGSKA, per germline (reference sequence). The CDR3 length is 11 residues.

A remark on this clone: Other DNA sequences in this specimen translate into the identical CDR3. The chain employs TRBV11-2 and TRBJ1-1; D is unclear. Germline-derived CDR1 and CDR2 are SGHAT and FQNNGV. This CDR3 has 13 amino acids. V dropped 0 bases and J dropped 1 base, with 3 bases sitting between them. This chain's CDR3 is CASSLERNTEAFF. CDR3 DNA: TGTGCCAGCAGCTTAGAGAGGAACACTGAAGCTTTCTTT.

The chain is built from TRBV7-8 and TRBJ2-2; TRBD2 agrees at 15 bases. Losses at the gene ends were 4 bases for V and 5 bases for J; bases not matched to a gene: 8. This CDR3 has 18 amino acids. The germline V gene has CDR1 SGHVS and CDR2 FQNEAQ. CDR3 loop: CASSSRPGTSGRTGELFF. As DNA, the CDR3 is TGTGCCAGCAGCTCACGCCCCGGGACTAGCGGGAGGACCGGGGAGCTGTTTTTT.

As to this clone: An end of the junction does not agree with germline; a read error may underlie this. The identical CDR3 is also encoded by other nucleotide sequences in the sample. The chain couples TRBV30 to TRBJ1-2; D gene ambiguous. The CDR3 runs to 12 residues. Germline CDR1 and CDR2: GTSNPN and SVGIG (reference sequence). The chain's CDR3 is CAWSPSALGYTF. CDR3 sequence (DNA): TGTGCCTGGAGTCCGTCAGCCCTGGGCTACACCTTT.

For this clone: Other DNA sequences from this sample encode an identical CDR3 as well. V gene TRBV6-5 combines with J gene TRBJ2-5, with D unclear. V shed 5 bases and J shed 2 bases, with 15 bases lying between them. This CDR3 contains 15 residues. Germline-derived CDR1 and CDR2 are MNHEY and SVGAGI. The CDR3, as DNA: TGTGCCAGCAGTCGACACACGGGCACTCAAGAGACCCAGTACTTC. It codes for CASSRHTGTQETQYF.

The chain carries TRBV7-3 and TRBJ1-2; TRBD1 matches at 8 bases. Germline CDR1 reads SGHTA; CDR2 reads FQGTGA. The V segment lost 6 bases and the J segment 1 base; nucleotides outside the gene matches: 16. CDR3 length equals 18 residues. CDR3 loop: CASRTMHGGTGYNYGYTF. Written as DNA, the CDR3 is TGTGCCAGCAGGACGATGCACGGCGGGACAGGTTATAACTATGGCTACACCTTC.

This chain links TRBV9 with TRBJ2-5; 8 bases fit TRBD2. Germline V gene lookup returns CDR1 SGDLS and CDR2 YYNGEE. The J segment lost 4 bases and the V segment lost 7 bases, leaving 9 bases of the junction unmatched. The CDR3 sequence is 14 residues long. Here the CDR3 DNA reads TGTGCCAGCGCGGGAGGCGGGGGTAGAGAGACCCAGTACTTC. Amino acids: CASAGGGGRETQYF.

The V and J genes are TRBV7-8 and TRBJ2-1; possibly TRBD2 for D (5 bases). Germline V gene data show CDR1 as SGHVS and CDR2 as FQNEAQ. V gave up 6 bases and J gave up 7 bases, with 10 bases separating them. This CDR3 region has 12 residues. Written as DNA, the CDR3 is TGTGCCAGCAGTGACCGCGGGAATGAGCAGTTCTTC. It encodes CASSDRGNEQFF.

This chain uses TRBV14 with TRBJ1-3; D remains ambiguous. The CDR3 is 15 residues long. V lost 3 bases and J lost 2, with 11 bases in between. Germline V gene data show CDR1 as SGHDN and CDR2 as FVKESK. CDR3 loop: CASSQETYPGNTIYF. The DNA of the CDR3 is TGTGCCAGCAGCCAGGAAACGTACCCTGGAAACACCATATATTTT.

The chain has TRBV12-5 and TRBJ2-1; 10 nucleotides align to TRBD2. Trimming at V came to 6 bases and at J to 9 bases, leaving 17 bases not matched to a gene. CDR1 and CDR2 (germline): LGHNT, FRNRAP. The CDR3 contains 17 residues. As DNA, the CDR3 is TGTGCTAGTGGACTTACCATAGGACTAGCGGTAGGCGGTGAGCAGTTCTTC. Protein sequence: CASGLTIGLAVGGEQFF.

The chain is built from TRBV10-2 and TRBJ2-3; D perhaps matches TRBD1 (8 bases). The germline V gene has CDR1 WSHSY and CDR2 SAAADI. The CDR3 length is 15 residues. V was clipped by 3 bases and J by 4 bases, with 14 bases between them. The CDR3 DNA reads as TGCGCCAGCAGTGAACGACAGGGGAGGGCAGATACGCAGTATTTT. This gives the protein CASSERQGRADTQYF.

The chain is built from TRBV5-1 and TRBJ2-5; D remains ambiguous. V lost 0 bases to trimming and J lost 3 bases, with 12 bases between them. In germline, CDR1 is SGHRS, CDR2 YFSETQ. This CDR3 is built from 15 residues. Here the CDR3 DNA reads TGCGCCAGCAGCTTGGCACCAGAAGGCAAAGAGACCCAGTACTTC. Translated: CASSLAPEGKETQYF.

The gene calls are TRBV27 and TRBJ1-1, with 11 nucleotides matching TRBD1. Trimming took 4 bases from V and 1 from J; bases not matched to a gene: 14. Looked up from germline, CDR1 is MNHEY and CDR2 is SMNVEV (reference sequence). CDR3 length: 19 residues. The CDR3 loop reads CASSSILRDRGVRNTEAFF. CDR3 bases: TGTGCCAGCAGTTCCATTCTCCGGGACAGGGGGGTGAGGAACACTGAAGCTTTCTTT.

The J gene is TRBJ2-5, the V gene TRBV7-3; 12 nucleotides match TRBD2. V dropped 5 bases and J dropped 4; count of bases not matched to a gene: 5. Germline V CDR1 and CDR2: SGHTA, FQGTGA. The CDR3 is 15 amino acids. The CDR3 DNA is TGTGCCAGCAGCCCGACTAGCGGGAGAGGAGAGACCCAGTACTTC. It yields the protein CASSPTSGRGETQYF.

The rearrangement links TRBV7-6 to TRBJ2-1; possibly TRBD2 for D (5 bases). Trimming took 0 bases from V and 0 from J, leaving 9 bases between them. CDR3 length equals 16 residues. The germline CDR1 and CDR2 sequences are SGHVS and FNYEAQ. The CDR3 protein is CASSLAAVFSYNEQFF. CDR3 nucleotide sequence: TGTGCCAGCAGCTTAGCAGCGGTATTCTCCTACAATGAGCAGTTCTTC.

The V call is TRBV6-6, the J call TRBJ2-2; D call uncertain. CDR1 and CDR2 (germline): MNHNY, SVGAGI (reference sequence). V was pared by 8 bases and J by 7 bases, with 8 bases between. This CDR3 has 11 residues. CDR3: CASRSVGELFF. The CDR3 nucleotides are TGTGCCAGCCGGTCGGTCGGGGAGCTGTTTTTT.

The chain recombines TRBV19 with TRBJ1-1, with 9 bases aligning to TRBD1. This CDR3 is 15 amino acids long. Trimming took 10 bases from V and 0 from J; bases not matched to a gene: 9. Germline-derived CDR1 and CDR2 are LNHDA and SQIVND (reference sequence). DNA of the CDR3: TGTGCCACAATACCCGGGACAGGGCTGAACACTGAAGCTTTCTTT. Translating it yields CATIPGTGLNTEAFF.

The chain recombines TRBV29-1 with TRBJ1-5, with D possibly being TRBD1 (6 bases). The germline V and J ends were trimmed by 6 bases and 4 bases, with 10 bases remaining between them. The CDR3 totals 12 residues. CDR1 and CDR2 from the germline V gene are SQVTM and ANQGSEA. The CDR3 DNA reads as TGCAGCGTGGCAGGGGAAAATCAGCCCCAGCATTTT. Its translation: CSVAGENQPQHF.

The rearrangement links TRBV28 to TRBJ1-5; tentatively, D is TRBD1 (6 bases). The V and J ends lost 5 bases and 2 bases respectively, with 10 bases between them. The germline gives CDR1 MDHEN, CDR2 SYDVKM. The CDR3 has 14 residues. The CDR3 is CASSMPGGNQPQHF. Here the CDR3 DNA reads TGTGCCAGCAGTATGCCAGGGGGCAATCAGCCCCAGCATTTT.